Listed here are 29 T cell receptor beta chains from one sample, sequenced in a study of molecular identifiers for immune sequencing clone quantification (dated by TCRdb to the late 2010s). The library was built by means of PCR. The listed sequencing device is Illumina HiSeq 4000. TCRdb handled the public reads itself, with Q25 trimming in fastp and clone calling in MiXCR, and kept productive beta chains. Every entry covers one CDR3 protein and lists the most common genes and DNA from its rows. The sample contains around 460,000 distinct CDR3 sequences, 20% to 25% of them found a single time. The ten largest clones capture around 0.84% of the sample. The source material was naive CD8+ T cells from blood, with Jurkat cell RNA spiked in. The sample's cell subset or site, from its label and the paper: FACS-sorted CD8+CD4-CCR7+CD45RA+ naive T cells. All receptors derive from a human donor in good health. Some libraries in this study had Jurkat cell RNA spiked in.

This clonotype was observed many times. This chain's CDR3 is CAWSVSLNTEAFF. The DNA for the CDR3 is TGTGCCTGGAGCGTGTCGCTAAACACTGAAGCTTTCTTT. This chain joins TRBV30 and TRBJ1-1; D unclear. V lost 3 bases and J lost 2, with 10 bases in between. This CDR3 is 13 amino acids long. CDR1 and CDR2 from the germline V gene are GTSNPN and SVGIG (reference sequence).

This clonotype has at least ten counts. This rearrangement joins TRBV20-1 to TRBJ2-3; 7 positions agree with TRBD2. V shed 2 bases and J 4 bases; nucleotides not matched to a gene: 9. Germline CDR1 and CDR2: DFQATT and SNEGSKA (reference sequence). This CDR3 contains 15 residues. In nucleotides, the CDR3 is TGCAGTGCTAGAAAAAGCGGGACGCTGTCAGATACGCAGTATTTT. Translation gives CSARKSGTLSDTQYF.

Ten or more counts support this clonotype. This chain connects TRBV29-1 to TRBJ2-7; TRBD1 agrees at 12 bases. With V trimmed by 3 bases and J by 0 bases, 12 bases remained unmatched. Germline CDR1 reads SQVTM; CDR2 reads ANQGSEA. The CDR3 length is 18 residues. CDR3 residues: CSVDYGTGGVGSSYEQYF. Here the CDR3 DNA reads TGCAGCGTTGACTACGGGACAGGGGGCGTCGGAAGCTCCTACGAGCAGTACTTC.

In its sample, this clonotype was seen a few times. V and J are TRBV27 and TRBJ1-1, with a weak D call TRBD1 (5 bases). V dropped 3 bases and J dropped 6 bases, with 14 bases sitting between them. The germline CDR1 and CDR2 sequences are MNHEY and SMNVEV (reference sequence). The CDR3 is 14 amino acids. The CDR3 nucleotides are TGTGCCAGCAGTTTCTCGCAGGGCGTCGCTGAAGCTTTCTTT. Its protein product is CASSFSQGVAEAFF.

For this clonotype: The CDR3 end shows no conserved phenylalanine or tryptophan, and so a read error is likely. The chain joins TRBV5-6 to TRBJ2-7; possibly TRBD1 or TRBD2 for D (5 bases each). Germline V gene lookup returns CDR1 SGHDT and CDR2 YYEEEE. There are 14 residues in the CDR3. V gave up 3 bases and J gave up 0 bases, with 10 bases separating them. The CDR3 sequence is CASSWGRNSYEQYL. CDR3 nucleotides: TGTGCCAGCAGCTGGGGACGGAACTCCTACGAGCAGTACCTC.

Turning to this clonotype: Its ends do not fully match the called genes, so a read error is possible. This rearrangement joins TRBV10-3 to TRBJ2-6; no clear D gene. There are 16 residues in the CDR3. Germline assignment: CDR1 ENHRY and CDR2 SYGVKD. CDR3 protein: CAINEPTTSGANVLTF. In DNA form, the CDR3 reads TGTGCCATCAATGAGCCCACAACTTCTGGGGCCAACGTCCTGACTTTC.

About this clonotype: A read error may be the cause here, since a much bigger clone is one base away. The genes are TRBV2 and TRBJ2-3; tentatively, D is TRBD2 (6 bases). The V end lost 5 bases, the J end lost 0 bases, and 18 bases lay between the germline ends. This CDR3 spans 17 amino acids. The germline gives CDR1 SNHLY, CDR2 FYNNEI. The CDR3 coding sequence is TGTGCCAGCAGTCCCTGGAGTGGGGGGTTGAGCACAGATACGCAGTATTTT. It codes for CASSPWSGGLSTDTQYF.

Concerning this clonotype: This may stem from a read error, because a much larger clone lies one nucleotide away. The rearrangement uses TRBV4-3 and TRBJ2-6; 7 bases match TRBD1. The CDR3 is 17 amino acids. V shed 0 bases, J shed 2 bases, and the junction held 4 bases outside the gene matches. Germline V gives CDR1 LGHNA, CDR2 YSLEER. Here the CDR3 DNA reads TGCGCCAGCAGCCAAGATGTCGGACAGGCTGGGGCCAACGTCCTGACTTTC. It codes for CASSQDVGQAGANVLTF.

Ten or more counts support this clonotype. The V gene is TRBV7-9, the J gene TRBJ2-5; 7 bases agree with TRBD2. Germline trimming cut 1 base from V and 5 bases from J; bases unmatched to any gene: 10. CDR3 length: 16 residues. Germline V gene sequence: CDR1 SEHNR, CDR2 FQNEAQ (reference sequence). The chain's CDR3 is CASSLVPAGKQETQYF. The CDR3 DNA sequence: TGTGCCAGCAGCTTAGTGCCAGCGGGGAAGCAGGAGACCCAGTACTTC. The entire variable domain, with the rest obtained from reference TRBV7-9 and TRBJ2-5, is as follows: DTGVSQNPRHKITKRGQNVTFRCDPISEHNRLYWYRQTLGQGPEFLTYFQNEAQLEKSRLLSDRFSAERPKGSFSTLEIQRTEQGDSAMYLCASSLVPAGKQETQYFGPGTRLLVL.

This clonotype occurred a few times. The chain recombines TRBV20-1 with TRBJ2-7; 7 bases are shared with TRBD2. CDR1 is DFQATT, CDR2 SNEGSKA, per germline (reference sequence). V lost 0 bases and J lost 4; bases outside the gene matches: 6. The CDR3 totals 14 residues. This CDR3 reads CSARDGLGRYEQYF. CDR3 nucleotides: TGCAGTGCTAGAGATGGACTAGGACGTTACGAGCAGTACTTC.

The chain has TRBV4-3 and TRBJ2-1, with 13 nucleotides matching TRBD2. V lost 4 bases, J lost 3 bases, and 3 bases stayed unmatched. This CDR3 region has 16 residues. Germline CDR1 LGHNA, CDR2 YSLEER. CDR3 in amino acids: CASSPGLAGNYNEQFF. In nucleotides, the CDR3 is TGCGCCAGCAGCCCGGGACTAGCGGGGAACTACAATGAGCAGTTCTTC.

The chain joins TRBV23-1 to TRBJ2-2; 9 bases fit TRBD2. TRBV23-1 is placed among ORFs of uncertain function. The V and J ends lost 0 bases and 5 bases, in that order; junction bases with no gene match: 13. The CDR3 has 19 amino acids. This chain's CDR3 is CASSQSSSAGGRCTGELFF. The CDR3 DNA reads TGCGCCAGCAGTCAATCATCCTCGGCGGGGGGGCGGTGTACCGGGGAGCTGTTTTTT.

Many counts were recorded for this clonotype. The V gene is TRBV20-1, the J gene TRBJ1-1; D uncertain. V was clipped by 8 bases and J by 7 bases, with 17 bases between them. Per germline, CDR1 DFQATT and CDR2 SNEGSKA (reference sequence). This CDR3 has 12 residues. CDR3 in DNA: TGCAGTCCCGCCGGGCAACGGGATGAAGCTTTCTTT. Its translation is CSPAGQRDEAFF.

This clonotype appeared many times. This sequence joins TRBV2 and TRBJ2-3; the D gene is possibly TRBD1 (6 bases). CDR3 size: 14 residues. V gave up 3 bases and J gave up 4 bases, with 11 bases separating them. The germline CDR1 and CDR2 sequences are SNHLY and FYNNEI. The CDR3 bases are TGTGCCAGCAGTGAGGGGGCCTGGGCAGATACGCAGTATTTT. Protein sequence: CASSEGAWADTQYF.

About this clonotype itself: A much larger clonotype is one base distant, so this may be a read error. The J gene is TRBJ2-7, the V gene TRBV29-1; D possibly corresponds to TRBD2 (5 bases). The CDR3 has 12 amino acids. CDR1 is SQVTM and CDR2 is ANQGSEA in the germline V gene. The V gene lost 6 bases and the J gene lost 2 bases, with 11 bases spanning the gap. Here the CDR3 reads CSVTDGTYEQYF. The CDR3 DNA sequence: TGCAGCGTCACGGACGGGACCTACGAGCAGTACTTC.

V gene TRBV20-1 combines with J gene TRBJ2-7, with 10 bases lining up with TRBD2. The V and J ends lost 3 bases and 1 base, in that order; junction bases with no gene match: 6. This CDR3 is built from 15 residues. Germline lookup yields CDR1 DFQATT and CDR2 SNEGSKA (reference sequence). The CDR3 nucleotides read TGCAGTGCTAGGGTTCTAGCGGGAGCTTCCTACGAGCAGTACTTC. Protein: CSARVLAGASYEQYF.

This clonotype was seen a handful of times. J is TRBJ2-7 and V is TRBV27; D unclear. The germline V and J ends were trimmed by 1 base and 7 bases, with 14 bases remaining between them. Germline CDR1 MNHEY, CDR2 SMNVEV (reference sequence). The CDR3 contains 14 residues. CDR3 coding DNA: TGTGCCAGCAGTTTATTCCTAACGGGCTCGGAGCAGTACTTC. The encoded protein is CASSLFLTGSEQYF.

The chain recombines TRBV6-2 or TRBV6-3 with TRBJ2-7; D is possibly TRBD1 (5 bases). The CDR3 runs to 19 residues. Trimming pared 0 bases from V and 1 base from J, leaving 22 bases between. The germline CDR1 and CDR2 sequences are MNHEY and SVGEGT. In nucleotides, the CDR3 is TGTGCCAGCAGTTACTCGAGTTGGGGCCTACCGTCCCCTTCCTACGAGCAGTACTTC. Its protein product is CASSYSSWGLPSPSYEQYF.

With regard to this clonotype: A read error may explain this, as a much larger clone is one base away. The chain links TRBV14 to TRBJ2-3; D remains unclear. Trimming pared 2 bases from V and 8 bases from J, leaving 8 bases between. Germline CDR1 reads SGHDN; CDR2 reads FVKESK. The CDR3 contains 12 residues. CDR3 sequence reads: CASSQLLGTQYF. Written as DNA, the CDR3 is TGTGCCAGCAGCCAACTGTTAGGTACGCAGTATTTT.

With respect to this clonotype: This could be a read error, since a much larger clone is one nucleotide away. The chain employs TRBV4-3 and TRBJ1-2, with 7 positions matching TRBD1. The CDR3 spans 16 residues. CDR1 and CDR2 (germline): LGHNA, YSLEER. CDR3 loop: CAGSQEFDRANYGYTF. The DNA for the CDR3 is TGCGCCGGCAGCCAAGAGTTCGACAGGGCGAACTATGGCTACACCTTC.

This clonotype was observed a few times. The V and J genes are TRBV13 and TRBJ2-4; a weak D match, TRBD1 (6 bases). This CDR3 has 16 amino acids. Germline V gives CDR1 PRHDT, CDR2 FYEKMQ (reference sequence). The V and J ends lost 4 bases and 4 bases respectively, with 17 bases between them. The DNA for the CDR3 is TGTGCCAGCAGCTCCCAAGGTCAGGGGATAAAAAACATTCAGTACTTC. Residues: CASSSQGQGIKNIQYF.

In regard to this clonotype: One end of the junction does not line up with germline, which may come from a read error. The rearrangement joins TRBV23-1 to TRBJ2-6; D is possibly TRBD1 (5 bases). TRBV23-1 counts as an open reading frame of uncertain function. The CDR3 sequence is 19 residues long. Here the CDR3 DNA reads TGCGCCAGCAGTCAATCGTCGGCCCAGGGTTCGTCTGGGGCCAACGTCCGGACTTTC. Translation gives CASSQSSAQGSSGANVRTF.

This clonotype has a handful of counts. The CDR3 bases are TGTGCCAGCAGCCAAGGGGTAGAGCGGGGCTCCTACAATGAGCAGTTCTTC. This encodes CASSQGVERGSYNEQFF. This sequence joins TRBV7-9 and TRBJ2-1; TRBD2 aligns across 7 bases. This CDR3 has 17 residues. CDR1 and CDR2 (germline): SEHNR, FQNEAQ (reference sequence). V lost 5 bases and J lost 0; bases outside the gene matches: 10. Full variable domain (remainder filled in from reference TRBV7-9 and TRBJ2-1): DTGVSQNPRHKITKRGQNVTFRCDPISEHNRLYWYRQTLGQGPEFLTYFQNEAQLEKSRLLSDRFSAERPKGSFSTLEIQRTEQGDSAMYLCASSQGVERGSYNEQFFGPGTRLTVL.

V gene TRBV6-2 or TRBV6-3 combines with J gene TRBJ2-5, with 10 bases identical to TRBD1. The CDR3 spans 15 residues. The germline CDR1 and CDR2 sequences are MNHEY and SVGEGT. V gave up 5 bases and J gave up 5 bases; unmatched junction bases: 8. The CDR3 loop is CASSRTGGSVETQYF. The CDR3 bases are TGTGCCAGCAGTAGGACAGGGGGATCCGTTGAGACCCAGTACTTC.

This clonotype was recorded at least ten times. The chain has TRBV6-2 or TRBV6-3 and TRBJ2-3, with D unclear. The CDR3 covers 13 residues. Trimming removed 2 bases from V and 5 bases from J, with 8 bases in between. Looked up from germline, CDR1 is MNHEY and CDR2 is SVGEGT. The CDR3 DNA follows: TGTGCCAGCAGTTACATTTTGTTAGATACGCAGTATTTT. Translation gives CASSYILLDTQYF.

This clonotype came up many times. The rearrangement links TRBV28 to TRBJ2-7, with D unresolved. This CDR3 has 15 amino acids. Trimming shortened V by 5 bases and J by 3 bases, and 17 bases separated the two germline ends. Looked up from germline, CDR1 is MDHEN and CDR2 is SYDVKM. The CDR3 loop reads CASSPLTGSSYEQYF. The CDR3 nucleotides are TGTGCCAGCAGTCCGCTTACCGGGTCTAGCTACGAGCAGTACTTC.

For this clonotype: A much larger clone differs by one base, so this may be a read error. CDR3 DNA: TGCAGCGTTGATTTCAGCTTAGGGGAGCAGTACTTC. This gives the protein CSVDFSLGEQYF. The J gene is TRBJ2-7, the V gene TRBV29-1; D ambiguous. From germline, CDR1 is SQVTM and CDR2 ANQGSEA. Trimming left V 3 bases short and J 7 bases short, with 13 bases between. The CDR3 has 12 amino acids.

The table lists this clonotype with many counts. The rearrangement uses TRBV5-5 and TRBJ2-3; D remains unclear. V gave up 0 bases and J gave up 2 bases, with 13 bases separating them. CDR3 size: 16 residues. Per germline, CDR1 SGHKS and CDR2 YYEKEE (reference sequence). CDR3 coding DNA: TGTGCCAGCAGCTTGGTTTGGGCAACCACCACAGATACGCAGTATTTT. Its translation: CASSLVWATTTDTQYF.

Only a few counts were recorded for this clonotype. The J gene is TRBJ2-1, the V gene TRBV3-1; D gene uncertain. The CDR3 contains 14 residues. Germline V gene lookup returns CDR1 LGHDT and CDR2 YNNKEL (reference sequence). Trimming shortened V by 4 bases and J by 7 bases, and 14 bases separated the two germline ends. CDR3 residues: CASSPLNLGNEQFF. The CDR3 DNA sequence: TGTGCCAGCAGCCCGCTAAATCTGGGGAATGAGCAGTTCTTC.